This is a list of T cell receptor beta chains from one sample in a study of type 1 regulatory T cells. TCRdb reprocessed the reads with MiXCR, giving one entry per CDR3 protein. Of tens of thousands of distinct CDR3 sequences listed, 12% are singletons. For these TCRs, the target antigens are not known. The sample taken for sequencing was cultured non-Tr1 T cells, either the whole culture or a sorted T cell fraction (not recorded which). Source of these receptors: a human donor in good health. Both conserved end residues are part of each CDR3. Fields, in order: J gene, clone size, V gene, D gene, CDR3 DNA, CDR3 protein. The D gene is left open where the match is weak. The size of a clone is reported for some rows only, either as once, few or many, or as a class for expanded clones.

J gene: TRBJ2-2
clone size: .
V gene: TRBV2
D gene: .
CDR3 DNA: TGTGCCAGCAGACTAGAGAGGTGGACCGGGGAGCTGTTTTTT
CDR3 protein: CASRLERWTGELFF

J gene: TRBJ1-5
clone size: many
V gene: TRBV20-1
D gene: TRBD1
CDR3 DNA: TGCAGTGCTACACTCGGACAGGGGATTTATCAGCCCCAGCATTTT
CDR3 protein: CSATLGQGIYQPQHF

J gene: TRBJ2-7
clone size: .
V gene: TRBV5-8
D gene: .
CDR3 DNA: TGTGCCAGCAGCCCCGGGGGGGGACAGTCCTACGAGCAGTACTTC
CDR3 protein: CASSPGGGQSYEQYF

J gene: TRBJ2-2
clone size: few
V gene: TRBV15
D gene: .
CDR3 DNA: TGTGCCACCAGGATTGGAGGGCTAGCCGGCGCCGGGGAGCTGTTTTTT
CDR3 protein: CATRIGGLAGAGELFF

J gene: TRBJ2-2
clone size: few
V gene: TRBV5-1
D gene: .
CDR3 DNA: TGCGCCAGCAGACGGCAACAGGGGAACACCGGGGAGCTGTTTTTT
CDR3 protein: CASRRQQGNTGELFF

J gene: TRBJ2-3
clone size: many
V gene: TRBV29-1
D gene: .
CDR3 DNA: TGCAGCGTTCAGACAGACACAGATACGCAGTATTTT
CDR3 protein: CSVQTDTDTQYF

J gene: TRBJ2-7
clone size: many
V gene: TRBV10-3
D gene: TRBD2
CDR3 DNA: TGTGCCATCAGTGCGACGGGAGGACCCTACGAGCAGTACTTC
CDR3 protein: CAISATGGPYEQYF

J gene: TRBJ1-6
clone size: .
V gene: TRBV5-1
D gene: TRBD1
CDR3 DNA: TGCGCCAGCAGCTTGGGCGGGACAGGGGGATCACCCCTCCACTTT
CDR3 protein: CASSLGGTGGSPLHF

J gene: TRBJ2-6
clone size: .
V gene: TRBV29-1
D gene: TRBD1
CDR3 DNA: TGCAGCATCAGACAGGGGGCCGGCTCTGGGACCAACGTCCTGACTTTC
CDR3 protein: CSIRQGAGSGTNVLTF

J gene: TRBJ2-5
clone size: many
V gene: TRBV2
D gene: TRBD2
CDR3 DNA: TGTGCCAGCAGTGAGACTAGCGGAGGATCGAAAGAGACCCAGTACTTC
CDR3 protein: CASSETSGGSKETQYF

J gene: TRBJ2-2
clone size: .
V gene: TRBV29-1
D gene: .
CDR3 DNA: TGCAGCGTTGCAAACACCGGGGAGCTGTTTTTT
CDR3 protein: CSVANTGELFF

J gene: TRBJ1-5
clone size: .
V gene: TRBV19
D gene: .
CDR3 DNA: TGTGCCAGTAGTATCCGTCCTACAGGTTTAAGCAATCAGCCCCAGCATTTT
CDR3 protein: CASSIRPTGLSNQPQHF

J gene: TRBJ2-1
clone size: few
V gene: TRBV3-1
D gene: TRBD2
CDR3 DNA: TGTGCCTCAGGACTAGCGGGAGTGCAGCAGTTCTTC
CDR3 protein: CASGLAGVQQFF

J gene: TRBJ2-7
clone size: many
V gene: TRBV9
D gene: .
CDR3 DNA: TGTGCCAGCAGCCCAGATAGATTACCTCTATACGAGCAGTACTTC
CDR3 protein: CASSPDRLPLYEQYF

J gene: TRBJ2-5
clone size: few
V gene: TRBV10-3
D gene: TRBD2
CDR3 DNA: TGTGCCATCAGTGAGACTAGCGGGAGTATAGAGACCCAGTACTTC
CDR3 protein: CAISETSGSIETQYF

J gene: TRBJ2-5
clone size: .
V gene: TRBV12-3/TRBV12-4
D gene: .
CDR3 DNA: TGTGCCAGCAGTTTTGGAATTTCCTACGAGCTGTACTTC
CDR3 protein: CASSFGISYELYF

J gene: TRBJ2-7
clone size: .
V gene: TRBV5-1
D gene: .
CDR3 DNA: TGCGCCAGCAGCTTGAGGACGTCCGAAGGCGAGCAGTACTTC
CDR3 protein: CASSLRTSEGEQYF

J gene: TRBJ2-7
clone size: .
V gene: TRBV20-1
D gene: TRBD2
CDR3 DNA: TGCAGTGCTAGAATTGCGGGAGTGATATACGAGCAGTACTTC
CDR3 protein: CSARIAGVIYEQYF

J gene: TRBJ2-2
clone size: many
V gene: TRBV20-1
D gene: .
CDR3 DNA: TGCAGTGCTAGAGATCGATTCGGGCCCCCGAACACCGGGGAGCTGTTTTTT
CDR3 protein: CSARDRFGPPNTGELFF